Sequencing of this T cell receptor beta chain was carried out in a study of OX40 agonist ivuxolimab in advanced cancers. Whole-study context: Dose-escalation subjects each had hepatocellular carcinoma, melanoma, renal cell or head and neck cancer.

Samples were taken at baseline and on day 1 of cycles 4 and 7. Germline loops: CDR1 MDHEN, CDR2 SYDVKM. The CDR3 is 15 amino acids. V lost 3 bases and J 2 bases, leaving 13 bases between the germline ends. With regard to this clone: Antigen unknown.

Profiling relied on immunoSEQ multiplex PCR, and the TCRdb table lists in-frame clones only, not all of them. The sample has more than 80,000 clones; about 83% are singletons. General study points: Both blood CD4+ and CD8+ T cells showed clonal growth by week 6 at 0.1 to 3.0 mg/kg. CD8+ T cells were the subset that, on average, had more expanded clones than CD4+.

Sequences were derived from CD4+ or CD8+ T cells sorted from blood, sampled in a trial of the OX40 agonist ivuxolimab. The sequence was obtained from an adult with an advanced solid tumor such as melanoma, head and neck, liver or kidney cancer. The chain uses TRBV28 and TRBJ1-2; unclear D gene. The CDR3 bases are TGTGCCAGCAGTTTCTCGTCAGCAGGAAACTATGGCTACACCTTC. It is translated as CASSFSSAGNYGYTF.